Only a few counts were recorded for the clone carrying this TCR beta chain. Here the CDR3 omits its conserved ending phenylalanine or tryptophan, so a read error is the likely source. It is unclear where the CDR3 begins or ends on the DNA, so no DNA is shown, and the CDR3 is as TCRdb lists it. Germline values: CDR1 SGHRS, CDR2 YFSETQ. The length of the CDR3 is 8 amino acids, counting both ends. Using its own MiXCR run on the PCR reads, TCRdb lists one record per CDR3 protein. The data hold 90,000 or so distinct CDR3 sequences, with around half observed a single time. The entry originates in a study of CDR3 diversity in severe acne.

This receptor was identified in a male donor in good health, serving as a control. This chain joins TRBV5-1 and TRBJ2-6. Sequencing was carried out using blood. The CDR3 region is CASSRGTS.